The clone carrying this T cell receptor (beta chain) has more than one count but fewer than ten. Antigen specificity is unknown. Trimming stripped 3 bases from V and 0 bases from J, with 13 bases between. Germline V lookup: CDR1 SGHAT, CDR2 FQNNGV. The CDR3 length is 16 residues. The data were obtained in a study of neoadjuvant anti-PD-1 for oral cavity cancer. Patients had newly diagnosed, untreated stage II-IVA oral cavity squamous cell carcinoma. Study observations and caveats: Non-responders to neoadjuvant nivolumab had significantly more clonal PBMC T cells than responders. Only a few patients per response group were TCR-analyzed; validation needed.

Measured with immunoSEQ multiplex PCR; TCRdb has only the in-frame clones, and not every one. The table has around 18,000 clones, roughly three quarters seen once. Sequencing was performed on PBMCs, taken before nivolumab (anti-PD-1) treatment. The sequence was obtained from a person between 40 and 80 years old with oral cavity squamous cell carcinoma. The chain couples TRBV11-2 to TRBJ2-3, with D possibly being TRBD1 (6 bases). CDR3: CASSLVRGGSTDTQYF. The CDR3 coding sequence is TGTGCCAGCAGCTTGGTTCGAGGGGGTAGCACAGATACGCAGTATTTT.